What follows describes a single TCR beta chain. The antigen is unknown. This record comes from a study of T-cell memory formation after mild COVID-19. Study background: Largely, the TCR clusters proved donor specific. Overall study findings and caveats: Pre-infection memory already had some responding clones, implying cross-reactive memory joined.

Trimming cost V 1 base and J 4 bases, with 6 bases left between them. The CDR3 has 13 residues. Germline CDR1 and CDR2: KGHDR and SFDVKD. 5'RACE, which relied on constant-segment primers, yielded TCR alpha and TCR beta cDNA libraries carrying sample barcodes and UMIs. TCRdb ran MiXCR on the 5' RACE reads and lists one entry per CDR3 protein. The sample carries about 150,000 distinct CDR3 sequences, around 15% recorded once. The sequence derives from an adult woman who had mild COVID-19 (a few samples of this study predate the infection). Cell type and time point are not known. Sequencing was performed on PBMCs or a T cell subset sorted from them (not recorded which). The genes are TRBV24-1 and TRBJ1-1, with D uncertain. The CDR3 protein is CATSDFRGTEAFF. The CDR3 nucleotides read TGTGCCACCAGTGATTTTCGAGGCACTGAAGCTTTCTTT.